What follows describes a single T cell receptor beta chain. The antigen this receptor binds is unknown. Base qualities are not recorded, but no much larger clone differs from it by a single base. This entry belongs to a study of OX40 agonist ivuxolimab in advanced cancers. About the study as a whole: Ivuxolimab was a fully human IgG2 agonistic monoclonal antibody targeting the costimulatory receptor OX40 (CD134). Intravenous ivuxolimab was administered to patients every 2 weeks at six dose levels: 0.01, 0.1, 0.3, 1.5, 3 and 10 mg/kg. Of the roughly 54 dose-escalation patients, hepatocellular carcinoma was present in about 20, melanoma in roughly 15, renal cell carcinoma in 9 and head and neck cancer in 9. In the dose-escalation cohort, 65% to 85% of patients were male, and the mean age was roughly 56 years with a range of about 20 to 80. Patients were allowed to have had prior anti-PD-1, anti-PD-L1 or anti-CTLA-4 therapy, and approximately 43% of the dose-escalation patients had previously received checkpoint inhibitors. Three dose-escalation patients achieved partial responses, one with hepatocellular carcinoma and two with cutaneous melanoma. Peripheral TCRbeta sequencing was intended to test whether TCR sequence diversity was altered and clonal T-cell expansion was caused by ivuxolimab. The paper reports the monotherapy dose-escalation portion (N ≈ 50 patients) of the phase I ivuxolimab trial. What the study reported, not specific to this receptor: Low levels of normalized T-cell clonal expansion were also seen in some patients who did not respond. After ivuxolimab, expanded clones were on average more numerous among CD8+ T cells than among CD4+ T cells. Antigen specificity was not determined for the clonally expanded peripheral T cells. Partial responders in the 0.1-3.0 mg/kg groups had among the lowest normalized peripheral clonal expansion, especially among CD8+ T cells. At doses from 0.1 to 3.0 mg/kg, clonal expansion was seen in both CD4+ and CD8+ blood T cells between baseline and week 6.

The trim is 8 bases for V and 8 bases for J, with a gap of 16 bases between the germline ends. CDR1 is given as SGHTA and CDR2 as FQGNSA, both from the germline V gene. Taken from cysteine to phenylalanine, the CDR3 has 13 residues. Just CDR3 DNA is preserved here, 39 bases in frame from base 1. Patients with autoimmune disease history or receiving systemic immunosuppression were excluded from the trial. In every dose cohort, peripheral blood was drawn for TCR sequencing at baseline, cycle 4 day 1, and cycle 7 day 1. Samples were obtained from an open-label, multicenter, first-in-human phase I dose-escalation trial of ivuxolimab. Adults with locally advanced or metastatic melanoma, renal cell, hepatocellular, or head and neck squamous cell carcinoma were enrolled in the trial. CD4+ and CD8+ T cells were sorted separately from peripheral blood before TCR sequencing. For sequencing of the TCRbeta CDR3 region, genomic DNA was extracted from the sorted cells. The immunoSEQ Assay was used to sequence the TCRbeta CDR3 regions. Drawn from immuneACCESS, this table holds only the in-frame rearrangements with V and J called that TCRdb kept. Clones are partly lost; checked studies trace under half to an unresolved V gene and leave the rest unexplained. The sample records roughly 66,000 clones, roughly four fifths of which are singletons. 2% to 3% of the sample belongs to the ten largest clones.

The sequence was collected from an adult with an advanced solid tumor such as melanoma, head and neck, liver or kidney cancer. Material: CD4+ or CD8+ T cells sorted from blood, obtained in a trial of the OX40 agonist ivuxolimab. Recombination joined TRBV7-2 with TRBJ2-1; the D gene could be either TRBD1 or TRBD2, each agreeing at 5 bases. The CDR3 protein is CASATPGAYEQFF. The nucleotide sequence reads TGTGCCAGCGCTACACCCGGGGCCTATGAGCAGTTCTTC.